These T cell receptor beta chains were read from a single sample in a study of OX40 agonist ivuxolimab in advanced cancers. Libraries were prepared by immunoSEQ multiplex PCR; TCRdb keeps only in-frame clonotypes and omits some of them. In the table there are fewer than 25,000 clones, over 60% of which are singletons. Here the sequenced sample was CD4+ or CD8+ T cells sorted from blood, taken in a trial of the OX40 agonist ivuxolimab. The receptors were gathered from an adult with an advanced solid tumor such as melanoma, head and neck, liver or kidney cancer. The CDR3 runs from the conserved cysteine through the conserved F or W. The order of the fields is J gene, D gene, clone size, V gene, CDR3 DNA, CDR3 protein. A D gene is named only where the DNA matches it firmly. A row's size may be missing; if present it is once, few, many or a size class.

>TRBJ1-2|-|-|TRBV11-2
TGTGCCAGCAGCTTCTTTCCAGGGGCCGGCTATGGCTACACCTTC
CASSFFPGAGYGYTF
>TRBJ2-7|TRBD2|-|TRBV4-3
TGCGCCAGCAGCCAAGTCGGGGGGGGGACCGAGCAGTACTTC
CASSQVGGGTEQYF
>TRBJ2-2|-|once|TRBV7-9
TGTGCCAGCAGCTTAGAGGGTCCTAGATCGGGCATTGCCGGGGAGCTGTTTTTT
CASSLEGPRSGIAGELFF
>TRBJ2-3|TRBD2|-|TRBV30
TGTGCCTTCGAAGCGGGGGGGGATACGCAGTATTTT
CAFEAGGDTQYF
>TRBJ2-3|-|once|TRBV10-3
TGTGCCATCAGTGACGGTACAGATACGCAGTATTTT
CAISDGTDTQYF
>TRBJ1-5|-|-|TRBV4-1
TGCGCCAGCAGCCAAGATCCGCTCCGAGGGCAGCCCCAGCATTTT
CASSQDPLRGQPQHF
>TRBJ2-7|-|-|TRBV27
TGTGCCAGCAGCTTCTCGAGGGGCGCGTACGAGCAGTACTTC
CASSFSRGAYEQYF
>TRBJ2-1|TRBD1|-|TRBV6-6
TGTGCCAGCAGTTCCCGGACAGGCTACAATGAGCAGTTCTTC
CASSSRTGYNEQFF
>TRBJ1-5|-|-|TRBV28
TGTGCCAGCATGTCGGCAGCAAGGAATCAGCCCCAGCATTTT
CASMSAARNQPQHF
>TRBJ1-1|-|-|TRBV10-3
TGTGCCATCAGTTGGGGAGCTGAAGCTTTCTTT
CAISWGAEAFF
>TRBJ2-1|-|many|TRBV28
TGTGCCAGCAGTTTAGAGGAATCCCTCCTCTTTAACAATGAGCAGTTCTTC
CASSLEESLLFNNEQFF
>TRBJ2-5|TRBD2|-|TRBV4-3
TGCGCCAGCAGCCAAGAAGCGGGGGGGCGTTATAAGACCCAGTACTTC
CASSQEAGGRYKTQYF
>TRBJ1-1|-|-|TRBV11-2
TGTGCCAGCAGCTTACGGAGGGGAGGGGGCACTGAAGCTTTCTTT
CASSLRRGGGTEAFF
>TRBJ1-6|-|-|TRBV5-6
TGTGCCAGCAGCTCGGGGGCGGGGGCGCGTTCACCCCTCCACTTT
CASSSGAGARSPLHF
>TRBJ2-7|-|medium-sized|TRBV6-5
TGTGCCAGCAGTTACTCGCCCCGGGCGGAGCAGTACTTC
CASSYSPRAEQYF
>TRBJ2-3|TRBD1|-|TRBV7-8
TGTGCCAGCAGCGACAGGGGGCGGGCCGGAGATACGCAGTATTTT
CASSDRGRAGDTQYF
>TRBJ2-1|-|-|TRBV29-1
TGCAGCGTTGAACCTAAGGCGAGGGGGGGTACCAATGAGCAGTTCTTC
CSVEPKARGGTNEQFF
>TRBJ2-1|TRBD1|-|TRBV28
TGTGCCAGCAGCAGGTTCGGGACAGGGCACAATGAGCAGTTCTTC
CASSRFGTGHNEQFF
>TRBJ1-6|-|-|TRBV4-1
TGCGCCAGCAGCCAAGAAAGTCTCGCCGGGACGGAGGGTCAAGGGAATTCACCCCTCCACTTT
CASSQESLAGTEGQGNSPLHF
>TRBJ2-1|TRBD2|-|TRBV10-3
TGTGCCATCAGTGCACTAGCGGGGGGCCGAACGCCCAGCTCCTACAATGAGCAGTTCTTC
CAISALAGGRTPSSYNEQFF
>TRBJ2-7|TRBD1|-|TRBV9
TGTGCCAGCACCCCCGGGTCAGGGGGCTACCCCCCGTCCCCCTACGAGCAGTACTTC
CASTPGSGGYPPSPYEQYF
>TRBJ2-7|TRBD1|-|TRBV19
TGTGCCACCGGACAGGGGATCCTCTACGAGCAGTACTTC
CATGQGILYEQYF
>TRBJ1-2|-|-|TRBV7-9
TGTGCCAGCAGCTTAGGTCAGATTAACTATGGCTACACCTTC
CASSLGQINYGYTF
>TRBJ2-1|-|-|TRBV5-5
TGTGCCAGCAGCTTGGATGTGGGGGGGCGCAATGAGCAGTTCTTC
CASSLDVGGRNEQFF
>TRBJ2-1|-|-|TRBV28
TGTGCCAGCAGTATAGGACGGAACAATGAGCAGTTCTTC
CASSIGRNNEQFF
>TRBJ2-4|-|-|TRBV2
TGTGCCAGCAGTGAAGCGTTGACCCTAGCCAAAAACATTCAGTACTTC
CASSEALTLAKNIQYF
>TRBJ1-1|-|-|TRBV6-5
TGTGCCAGCAGTTTCGGGGCTGAAGCTTTCTTT
CASSFGAEAFF
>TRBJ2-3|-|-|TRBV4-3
TGCGCCAGCAGCCCCAACCCTGGCACAGATACGCAGTATTTT
CASSPNPGTDTQYF
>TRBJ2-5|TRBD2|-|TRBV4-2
TGTGCCAGCAGCCTCCACCTCTCTACTAGCGGGGGTCAAGAGACCCAGTACTTC
CASSLHLSTSGGQETQYF
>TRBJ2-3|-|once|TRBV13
TGTGCCAGCAGTCTTGAGAGCTTTAGCACAGATACGCAGTATTTT
CASSLESFSTDTQYF
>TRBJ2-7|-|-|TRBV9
TGTGCCAGCAGCGCGGACGGCTACGAGCAGTACTTC
CASSADGYEQYF
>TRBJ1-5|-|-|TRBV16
TGTGCCAGCAGCCCACAGGATCAGCCCCAGCATTTT
CASSPQDQPQHF
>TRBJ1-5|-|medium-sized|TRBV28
TGTGCCAGCACCTGGCGCCTCAATCAGCCCCAGCATTTT
CASTWRLNQPQHF
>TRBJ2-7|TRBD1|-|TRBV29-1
TGCAGCGTCGCCCAAGGGGGCCCGAGACACTACGAGCAGTACTTC
CSVAQGGPRHYEQYF
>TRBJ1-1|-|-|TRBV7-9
TGTGCCAGCAGCTCAGCAACAGAATTGAACACTGAAGCTTTCTTT
CASSSATELNTEAFF
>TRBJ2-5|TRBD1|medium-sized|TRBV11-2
TGTGCCAGCAGCTTAGAACCCGGGACAGTCTTCCAAGAGACCCAGTACTTC
CASSLEPGTVFQETQYF
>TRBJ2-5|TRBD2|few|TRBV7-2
TGTGCCAGCAGCCCCAATGGGGGGGGGCAAGAGACCCAGTACTTC
CASSPNGGGQETQYF
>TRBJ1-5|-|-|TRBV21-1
TGTGCCAGCAGCAAAGGTGACAGGGCGTTCGGCAATCAGCCCCAGCATTTT
CASSKGDRAFGNQPQHF
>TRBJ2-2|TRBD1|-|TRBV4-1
TGCGCCAGCAGCCAAGCCGGGACAGGGAACACCGGGGAGCTGTTTTTT
CASSQAGTGNTGELFF
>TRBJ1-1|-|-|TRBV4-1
TGCGCCAGCAGCCCGATAGGGTCAGGGCACACTGAAGCTTTCTTT
CASSPIGSGHTEAFF
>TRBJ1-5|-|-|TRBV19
TGTGCCAGTTGGGCGGCAGGTCTGAATCAGCCCCAGCATTTT
CASWAAGLNQPQHF
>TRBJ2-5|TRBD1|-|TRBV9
TGTGCCAGCAGCGAGGACAGGGGTACAGGGGAGACCCAGTACTTC
CASSEDRGTGETQYF
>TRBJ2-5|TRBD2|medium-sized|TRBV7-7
TGTGCTAGCAGCTTACGGACTAGCTGGGAGACCCAGTACTTC
CASSLRTSWETQYF
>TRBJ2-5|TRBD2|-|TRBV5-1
TGCGCCAGCGGGCCGGGGGGGGGCAACCAAGAGACCCAGTACTTC
CASGPGGGNQETQYF
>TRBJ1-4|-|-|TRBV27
TGTGCCAGTGGACCGAATGAAAAACTGTTTTTT
CASGPNEKLFF
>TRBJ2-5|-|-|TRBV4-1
TGCGCCAGCAGCCAAGATTTAGGGGCTATTGAGACCCAGTACTTC
CASSQDLGAIETQYF
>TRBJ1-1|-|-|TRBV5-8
TGTGCCAGCAGCTTCTGGCAGACGGTGAACACTGAAGCTTTCTTT
CASSFWQTVNTEAFF
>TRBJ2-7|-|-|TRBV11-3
TGTGCCAGCAGCTTAGGACGGGGCTACGAGCAGTACTTC
CASSLGRGYEQYF
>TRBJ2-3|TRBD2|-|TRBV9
TGTGCCAGCAGCGGGACTAGCGGGAGGGGAGATACGCAGTATTTT
CASSGTSGRGDTQYF
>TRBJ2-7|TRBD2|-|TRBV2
TGTGCCAGCAGTACTTCTAGCGGGGGCTACGAGCAGTACTTC
CASSTSSGGYEQYF
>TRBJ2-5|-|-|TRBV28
TGTGCCAGCAGTGCCCAAGGGGGGCTGAGTTTAGGCCTAGCTGGGGAGACCCAGTACTTC
CASSAQGGLSLGLAGETQYF
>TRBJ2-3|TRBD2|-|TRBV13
TGTGCCAGCAGCGTCACTAGCGGGGACCTTAACACAGATACGCAGTATTTT
CASSVTSGDLNTDTQYF